The 7 T cell receptor beta chains in this list originate from one sample, sequenced in a study of blood T cell repertoires in COVID-19. Libraries were prepared by immunoSEQ multiplex PCR; TCRdb keeps only in-frame clonotypes and omits some of them. The data show 170,000 or so clones, around nine tenths seen once. The sequenced sample consisted of peripheral blood. All receptors derive from an older woman with COVID-19, enrolled during active disease.

The gene calls are TRBV5-1 and TRBJ2-5; 9 bases map to TRBD1. Germline V lookup: CDR1 SGHRS, CDR2 YFSETQ. The junction had 7 bases not matched to a gene; V was cut back by 4 bases and J by 6 bases. CDR3 size: 14 residues. The CDR3 loop reads CASSTGQGSQTQYF. CDR3 nucleotide sequence: TGCGCCAGCAGCACAGGACAGGGGTCACAGACCCAGTACTTC.

The chain recombines TRBV19 with TRBJ2-1; 8 bases map to TRBD2. The V and J ends lost 4 bases and 3 bases, in that order; junction bases with no gene match: 8. Germline V gene data show CDR1 as LNHDA and CDR2 as SQIVND (reference sequence). This CDR3 has 16 amino acids. The chain's CDR3 is CASSSSRSGGYNEQFF. CDR3 nucleotide sequence: TGTGCCAGTAGTAGCTCCCGGAGCGGGGGCTACAATGAGCAGTTCTTC.

The V gene is TRBV9, the J gene TRBJ1-2; 9 bases map to TRBD1. The CDR3 length is 15 residues. Trimming cost V 3 bases and J 8 bases; bases outside gene matches: 11. Per germline, CDR1 SGDLS and CDR2 YYNGEE. The DNA for the CDR3 is TGTGCCAGCAGCGCCACCTGGACAGGGGCGTCCGGCTACACCTTC. This translates into CASSATWTGASGYTF.

The rearrangement joins TRBV7-9 to TRBJ2-7, with D possibly matching TRBD2 (6 bases). V gave up 0 bases and J gave up 1 base, with 10 bases separating them. Germline values: CDR1 SEHNR, CDR2 FQNEAQ (reference sequence). This CDR3 region has 15 residues. The DNA of the CDR3 is TGTGCCAGCAGCTTAGCGGGAGGTCCATCCTACGAGCAGTACTTC. Protein sequence: CASSLAGGPSYEQYF.

A word on this clone: Other nucleotide sequences from this sample produce the same CDR3. This rearrangement joins TRBV6-5 to TRBJ2-7; 7 bases are a match to TRBD1. The germline CDR1 and CDR2 sequences are MNHEY and SVGAGI. The CDR3 totals 15 residues. V lost 0 bases, J lost 2 bases, and 4 bases stayed unmatched. The DNA of the CDR3 is TGTGCCAGCAGTTACTCGAGACAGGGACCCTACGAGCAGTACTTC. It translates to CASSYSRQGPYEQYF.

The chain combines TRBV6-1 with TRBJ1-5; no reliable D call. Trimming took 1 base from V and 3 from J, leaving 10 bases between them. The germline V gene has CDR1 MNHNS and CDR2 SASEGT. The CDR3 is made up of 15 amino acids. CDR3 DNA sequence: TGTGCCAGCAGTGAAGTCGGGTCCTTCAATCAGCCCCAGCATTTT. Translated, it gives CASSEVGSFNQPQHF.

The gene calls are TRBV30 and TRBJ2-1, with a possible D match to TRBD2 (5 bases). Germline CDR1 reads GTSNPN; CDR2 reads SVGIG (reference sequence). This CDR3 comprises 12 residues. V lost 5 bases and J lost 0, with 5 bases in between. For the CDR3, the DNA is TGTGCCTGGGGGAGCTCCTACAATGAGCAGTTCTTC. The encoded protein is CAWGSSYNEQFF.